Detailed here is one T cell receptor beta chain. The sample is drawn from a study of OX40 agonist ivuxolimab in advanced cancers. Sequencing used immunoSEQ multiplex PCR; TCRdb keeps in-frame clones, though not all of them. The sample contains more than 50,000 clones, 80% of which appear only once. V lost 2 bases and J 6 bases, leaving 14 bases between the germline ends. The CDR3 runs 14 residues. Germline-derived CDR1 and CDR2 are MNHEY and SVGAGI. The chain links TRBV6-5 to TRBJ2-7, with D perhaps TRBD2 (6 bases). The input for sequencing was CD4+ or CD8+ T cells sorted from blood, taken in a trial of the OX40 agonist ivuxolimab. This TCR was recovered from an adult with an advanced solid tumor such as melanoma, head and neck, liver or kidney cancer. The CDR3 loop reads CASSYAVWGVEQYF. Written as DNA, the CDR3 is TGTGCCAGCAGTTACGCGGTGTGGGGGGTCGAGCAGTACTTC.